This TCR beta chain was recovered during a study of cytomegalovirus exposure and HLA in healthy donors. The ends were cut back, 5 bases at V and 2 bases at J, with 8 bases in the middle. Germline assignment: CDR1 SGHVS and CDR2 FQNEAQ. This CDR3 comprises 13 residues. Note on this clone: Its antigen is currently unknown.

The study ran its PCR with 60 Vbeta and 13 Jbeta primers. Clones were sequenced by immunoSEQ multiplex PCR, and TCRdb holds only the in-frame ones, with some missing. The sample records under 140,000 clones, around 87% being singletons. Findings and caveats of the study: The study reported that TCR beta sequences accurately predicted HLA-A and HLA-B alleles in most subjects. Generally TCR sequences proved uncommon, though certain public TCRs appeared in numerous donors. Reportedly, a later analysis found an Asian-associated ancestry cluster had fewer N-insertions than the roughly 700-donor mean. The authors considered a cluster of highly shared sequence variants likely to be a sequencing artifact.

This chain links TRBV7-8 with TRBJ2-3; D is possibly TRBD2 (6 bases). This clonotype was sampled from a man in his forties or fifties in good health and CMV-seronegative. Sequenced: PBMCs. The chain's CDR3 is CASSGGYTDTQYF. The CDR3 DNA reads TGTGCCAGCAGCGGGGGGTACACAGATACGCAGTATTTT.